The rows below give T cell receptor beta chains drawn from one sample of a study of cytomegalovirus exposure and HLA in healthy donors. Profiled with immunoSEQ multiplex PCR; TCRdb holds only in-frame clones, not every one. The sample yields about 89,000 clones, about 63% seen once. The sequenced sample consisted of PBMCs. These TCRs come from a woman younger than 45 in good health and CMV-seronegative. Each CDR3 is given with its conserved first and last residue.

J,V,CDR3
TRBJ2-3,TRBV27,CASRGRPGSTQYF
TRBJ1-2,TRBV5-4,CASSFLEAGFRAYGYTF
TRBJ2-3,TRBV19,CASRPPSSGTQYF
TRBJ1-1,TRBV19,CASKRGGPANTEAFF
TRBJ1-2,TRBV15,CATSMGAVSGYTF
TRBJ1-4,TRBV19,CASSIQTGNEKLFF
TRBJ2-1,TRBV5-1,CASSLERDRVFF
TRBJ2-2,TRBV5-1,CASSLLLAGGNTGELFF
TRBJ1-2,TRBV5-1,CASSLGQGNYGYPF
TRBJ1-5,TRBV4-1,CASSQDRTLGINQPQHF
TRBJ2-7,TRBV28,CASSVRDMSYEQYF
TRBJ2-5,TRBV9,CASSVGARDSGRETQYF
TRBJ2-7,TRBV7-8,CASSPRSGSPYEQYF
TRBJ1-1,TRBV6-5,CASSYSTTGFTEAFF
TRBJ2-1,TRBV5-1,CASSLEGDEQFF
-,TRBV4-2,CASSDSGESYEQYF
TRBJ2-7,TRBV5-1,CASSLGGMATSGYEQYF
TRBJ2-1,TRBV2,CASSFVAGAYNEQFF
TRBJ1-2,TRBV29-1,CSDMMIFYGYTF
TRBJ1-1,TRBV27,CASRPLSVQGPNTEAFF
TRBJ1-6,TRBV6-6,CASSYQDSPLHF
TRBJ1-6,TRBV9,CASSGSNSPLHF
TRBJ2-7,TRBV6-5,CASSYSGTGGDEQYF
TRBJ2-1,TRBV7-2,CASSFPQTGAGRDEQFF
TRBJ2-2,TRBV9,CASSVEVGVSTGELFF
TRBJ1-2,TRBV9,CASSVGTGTHGYTF
TRBJ1-2,TRBV5-6,CASNKDGIYGYTF
TRBJ2-7,TRBV5-6,CASSLTASVYEQYF
TRBJ1-1,TRBV6-5,CASSHRGRMEAFF
TRBJ1-5,TRBV6-4,CANRTGGCNQPQHF
TRBJ1-2,TRBV18,CASSPRTADGGYTF
TRBJ2-2,TRBV5-4,CASSLNGLAPGELFF
TRBJ2-1,TRBV6-1,CASSSIYNEQFF
TRBJ1-2,TRBV14,CASSSDSTLYGYTF
TRBJ2-1,TRBV10-3,CAITSDPGQGARGEQFF
TRBJ2-1,TRBV7-6,CASSSGRKRTGPWGEQFF
TRBJ2-1,TRBV15,CATSRDRSSGDEQFF
TRBJ1-5,TRBV2,CASSETGSSNQPQHF
TRBJ2-3,TRBV6-5,CASSWRTNTDTQYF
TRBJ1-5,TRBV19,CASSIAVQPQHF
TRBJ2-3,TRBV6-4,CATGSGGSTDTQYF
TRBJ2-3,TRBV19,CASSDYAGVQDTQYF
TRBJ1-2,TRBV5-6,CASSLGDRVRIGYGYTF
TRBJ1-2,TRBV4-1,CASSQERGTGGRGYTF
TRBJ1-2,TRBV2,CASSGGQFYGYTF
TRBJ2-3,TRBV7-9,CASTKGGGSTDTQYF
TRBJ1-1,TRBV6-5,CASSQDRGRLAFF